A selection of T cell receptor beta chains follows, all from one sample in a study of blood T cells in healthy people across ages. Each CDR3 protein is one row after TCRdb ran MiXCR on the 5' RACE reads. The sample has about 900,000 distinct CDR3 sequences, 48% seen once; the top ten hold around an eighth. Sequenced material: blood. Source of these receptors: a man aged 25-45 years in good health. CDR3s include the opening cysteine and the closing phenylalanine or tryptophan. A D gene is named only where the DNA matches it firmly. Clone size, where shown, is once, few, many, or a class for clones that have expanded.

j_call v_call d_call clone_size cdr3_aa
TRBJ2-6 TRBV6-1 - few CASSDPGANVLTF
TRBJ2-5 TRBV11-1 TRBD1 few CASSPYLRLTGGETQYF
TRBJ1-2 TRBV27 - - CASSLVGPPNYGYTF
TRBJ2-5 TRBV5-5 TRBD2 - CASSWAGLKVETQYF
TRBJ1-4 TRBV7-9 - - CASSWGGGSTNEKLFF
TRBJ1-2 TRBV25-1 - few CARPLGGGAYGYTF
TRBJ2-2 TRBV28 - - CASSSDSTGELFF
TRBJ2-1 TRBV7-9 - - CASSLGSAGGHEQFF
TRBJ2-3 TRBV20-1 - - CSASRGTSTDTQYF
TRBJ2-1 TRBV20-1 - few CSAKAGLDEQFF
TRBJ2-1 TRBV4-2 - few CASSISPSSYNEQFF
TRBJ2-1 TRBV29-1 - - CSASGVNEQFF
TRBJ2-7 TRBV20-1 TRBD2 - CSASRTSGRSTGEQYF
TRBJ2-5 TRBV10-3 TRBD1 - CAIKGTGEETQYF
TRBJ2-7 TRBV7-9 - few CASSHTSSYEQYF
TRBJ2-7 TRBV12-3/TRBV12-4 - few CASSLLQDSPHEQYF
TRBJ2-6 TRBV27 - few CASSLTLSGANVLTF
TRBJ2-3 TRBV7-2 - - CASRRGKGVSTDTQYF
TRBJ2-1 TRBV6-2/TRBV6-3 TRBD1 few CASSTTGGLYNEQFF
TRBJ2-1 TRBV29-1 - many CSVEDGGNEQFF
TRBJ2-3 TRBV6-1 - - CASSFDREADTQYF
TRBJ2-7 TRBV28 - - CASSPREGLYEQYF
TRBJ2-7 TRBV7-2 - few CASTRESKLSYEQYF
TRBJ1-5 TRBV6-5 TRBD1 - CASSQQGGQPQHF
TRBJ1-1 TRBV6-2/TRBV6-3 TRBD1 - CASRLTGGSGTEAFF
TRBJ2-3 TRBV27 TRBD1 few CASSPEDRGRITDTQYF
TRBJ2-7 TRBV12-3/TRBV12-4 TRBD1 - CASSFGDRGRHAYEQYF